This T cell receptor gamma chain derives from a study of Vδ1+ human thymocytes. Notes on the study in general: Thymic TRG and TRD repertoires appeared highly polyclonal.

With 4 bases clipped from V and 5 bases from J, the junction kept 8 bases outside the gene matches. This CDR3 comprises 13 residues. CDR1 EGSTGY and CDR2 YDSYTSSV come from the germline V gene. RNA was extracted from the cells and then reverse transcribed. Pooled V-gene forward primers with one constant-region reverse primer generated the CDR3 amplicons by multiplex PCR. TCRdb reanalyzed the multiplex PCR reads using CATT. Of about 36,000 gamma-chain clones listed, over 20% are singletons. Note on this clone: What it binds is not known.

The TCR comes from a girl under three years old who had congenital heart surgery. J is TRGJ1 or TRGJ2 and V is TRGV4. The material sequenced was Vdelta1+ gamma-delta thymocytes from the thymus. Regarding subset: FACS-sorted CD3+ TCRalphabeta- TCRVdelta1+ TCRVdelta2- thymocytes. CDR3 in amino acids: CATWDPRDYKKLF. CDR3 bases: TGTGCCACCTGGGACCCCCGCGATTATAAGAAACTCTTT.